The subject of this entry is one TCR beta chain. As yet, its antigen is unknown. This sample was included in a study of T-cell reconstitution after alpha-beta-depleted transplantation in children. Findings and caveats of the study: Newly produced T cells mostly provided counts and TCRbeta diversity after one year, as hyperexpanded clones declined. Surviving thymic progenitors and recipient T cells were the source of high TCRbeta diversity at day 60 in some patients. There were reportedly several hundred expanded graft clones from which alpha-beta T cells came about two months after transplant.

This CDR3 contains 12 residues. The ends were cut back, 0 bases at V and 6 bases at J, with 9 bases in the middle. Germline CDR1 is DFQATT and CDR2 is SNEGSKA (reference sequence). TCRbeta library construction was performed incorporating unique molecular identifiers. TCRdb reanalysed the PCR reads using MiXCR and keeps one entry per CDR3 protein. The profile shows 540,000 or so distinct CDR3 sequences, 23% of them singletons. This TCR came from a boy in the first two years of life who had a stem cell transplant for acute myeloid leukemia, so the T cells may come from the graft donor. The rearrangement links TRBV20-1 to TRBJ2-7, with D possibly being TRBD1 or TRBD2 (5 bases each). Sequences were derived from PBMCs, mostly from graft donor cells, sampled 360 days after TCRalphabeta/CD19-depleted stem cell transplant. CDR3: CSARDRGVEQYF. The CDR3 bases are TGCAGTGCTAGAGATCGAGGGGTCGAGCAGTACTTC.